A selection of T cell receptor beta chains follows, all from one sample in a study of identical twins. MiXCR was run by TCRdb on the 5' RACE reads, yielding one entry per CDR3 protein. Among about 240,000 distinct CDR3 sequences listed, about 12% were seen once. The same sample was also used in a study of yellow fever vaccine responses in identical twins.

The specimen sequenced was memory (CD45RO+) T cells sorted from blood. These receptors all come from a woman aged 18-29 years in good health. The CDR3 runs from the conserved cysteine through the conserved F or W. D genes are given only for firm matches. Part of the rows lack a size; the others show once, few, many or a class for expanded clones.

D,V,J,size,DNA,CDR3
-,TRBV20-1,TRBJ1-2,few,TGCAGTGCTAGTATGGGACACGACTATGGCTACACCTTC,CSASMGHDYGYTF
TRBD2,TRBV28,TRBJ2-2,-,TGTGCCAGCAGTTTTTTGACGCATAGGCGGGGGAGGGAGCTGTTTTTT,CASSFLTHRRGRELFF
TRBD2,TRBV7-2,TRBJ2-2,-,TGTGCCAGCAGCTTGAGAAATAGCGGGTCAGGAACCGGGGAGCTGTTTTTT,CASSLRNSGSGTGELFF
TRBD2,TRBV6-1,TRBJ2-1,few,TGTGCCAGCAGTCTAACACGGGCGGGAGGGCCGGGTGAGCAGTTCTTC,CASSLTRAGGPGEQFF
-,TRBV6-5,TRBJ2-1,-,TGTGCCAGCGGCGGAGGGATTGCTGAGCAGTTCTTC,CASGGGIAEQFF
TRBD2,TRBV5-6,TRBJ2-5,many,TGTGCCAGCGGGGGACTAGCGAAGCAGGAGACCCAGTACTTC,CASGGLAKQETQYF
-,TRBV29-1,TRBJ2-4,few,TGCAGCGTGAGGGTTTTGGACATTCAGTACTTC,CSVRVLDIQYF
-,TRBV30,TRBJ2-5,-,TGTGCCTGGGGAAGTAAAGAGACCCAGTACTTC,CAWGSKETQYF
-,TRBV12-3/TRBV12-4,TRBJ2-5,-,TGTGCCAGCAGCCTCGAAGAGGGTCTGTGGACCCAGTACTTC,CASSLEEGLWTQYF
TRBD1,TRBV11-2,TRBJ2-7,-,TGTGCCAGCAGCTTATTTGAGTCAGGGGGCATTTACGAGCAGTACTTC,CASSLFESGGIYEQYF
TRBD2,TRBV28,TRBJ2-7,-,TGTGCCAACCCGAAGCGGGAGGAGTACTACGAGCAGTACTTC,CANPKREEYYEQYF
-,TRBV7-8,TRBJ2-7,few,TGTGCCAGCAGCTTCCAGGAAAACTACGAGCAGTACTTC,CASSFQENYEQYF
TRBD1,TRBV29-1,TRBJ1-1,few,TGCAGCGTTGGGTTTCCGGGACAGATGAACACTGAAGCTTTCTTT,CSVGFPGQMNTEAFF
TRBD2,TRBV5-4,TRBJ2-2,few,TGTGCCAGCAGCTATCCGGGGGGGCGAATCACCGGGGAGCTGTTTTTT,CASSYPGGRITGELFF
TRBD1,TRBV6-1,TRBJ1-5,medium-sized,TGTGCCAGCAGTGTGCCGGGACAGTCGAGTCGTAATCAGCCCCAGCATTTT,CASSVPGQSSRNQPQHF
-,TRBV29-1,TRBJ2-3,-,TGCAGCGCGCCCGGCGGAGTTGAAGATACGCAGTATTTT,CSAPGGVEDTQYF
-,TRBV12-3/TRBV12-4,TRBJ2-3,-,TGTGCCAGCAAGCGGTCTAGCGGCACAGATACGCAGTATTTT,CASKRSSGTDTQYF
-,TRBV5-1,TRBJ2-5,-,TGCGCCAGCAGCTTGGTAGTGAGCGCCATCGGGGAGACCCAGTACTTC,CASSLVVSAIGETQYF
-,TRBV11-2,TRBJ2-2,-,TGTGCCAGCAGCTCAAACGCCCAGGGTGCGAACACCGGGGAGCTGTTTTTT,CASSSNAQGANTGELFF
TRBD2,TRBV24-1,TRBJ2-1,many,TGTGCCACCAGTGATAGGACTAGCTTGAATGAGCAGTTCTTC,CATSDRTSLNEQFF
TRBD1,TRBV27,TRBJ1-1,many,TGTGCCAGCAGTTTCTCAGGGGGCTTGGACACTGAAGCTTTCTTT,CASSFSGGLDTEAFF
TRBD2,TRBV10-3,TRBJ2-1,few,TGTGCCATCAGTGAACTAGCGGGGGGTTCCTACAATGAGCAGTTCTTC,CAISELAGGSYNEQFF
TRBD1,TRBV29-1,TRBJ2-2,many,TGCAGCGTCCGGACAGGGGGCGACACCGGGGAGCTGTTTTTT,CSVRTGGDTGELFF
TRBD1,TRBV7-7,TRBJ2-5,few,TGTGCTAGCAGCTTAGGGACAGGGGGCTCACAAGAGACCCAGTACTTC,CASSLGTGGSQETQYF
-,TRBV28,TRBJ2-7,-,TGTGCCAGCAGTTCGCACATACTTTCCTCCTACGAGCAGTACTTC,CASSSHILSSYEQYF
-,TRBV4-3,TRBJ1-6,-,TGCGCCAGCAGCCAAGATCCATTACGGCCCCTCCACTTT,CASSQDPLRPLHF
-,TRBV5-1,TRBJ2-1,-,TGCGCCAGCCAACCTCTGGGGGTACCATACAATGAGCAGTTCTTC,CASQPLGVPYNEQFF
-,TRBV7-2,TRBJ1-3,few,TGTGCCAGCAGCTTAGAATCCGTACCTGGAAACACCATATATTTT,CASSLESVPGNTIYF
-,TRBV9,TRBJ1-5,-,TGTGCCAGCAGCCCGGGACCCGATCAGCCCCAGCATTTT,CASSPGPDQPQHF
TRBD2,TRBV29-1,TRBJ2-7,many,TGCAGCGTTGAACCTACCGGGGGGGGCTACGAGCAGTACTTC,CSVEPTGGGYEQYF
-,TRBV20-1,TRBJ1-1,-,TGCAGTGCTAAGGGTGAAGCTTTCTTT,CSAKGEAFF
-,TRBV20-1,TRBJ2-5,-,TGCAGTGCAACGACTCAGGGAGGAGAAGAGACCCAGTACTTC,CSATTQGGEETQYF
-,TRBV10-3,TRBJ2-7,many,TGTGCCATCAGTGGCCTCCGGGAAGAGCAGTACTTC,CAISGLREEQYF
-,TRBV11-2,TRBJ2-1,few,TGTGCCAGCAGCCCGACCCTGAACAATGAGCAGTTCTTC,CASSPTLNNEQFF
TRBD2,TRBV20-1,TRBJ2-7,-,TGCAGTGCGAATAGCGGGACTAGAGAATACGAGCAGTACTTC,CSANSGTREYEQYF
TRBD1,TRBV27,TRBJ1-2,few,TGTGCCAGCAGCAACCTAGGGGACAGGCGTTACTATGGCTACACCTTC,CASSNLGDRRYYGYTF
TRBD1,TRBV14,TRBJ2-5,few,TGTGCCAGCAGCCTTATGACAGGGTGGGGAGAGACCCAGTACTTC,CASSLMTGWGETQYF
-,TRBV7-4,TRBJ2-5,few,TGTGCCAGCAGTCAGGGAGGGGGAGGAGAAAAAGAGACCCAGTACTTC,CASSQGGGGEKETQYF
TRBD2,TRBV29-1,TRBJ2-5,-,TGCAGCGCCGCGGGGGTAGCGGGAAGAGGAGGACAAGAGACCCAGTACTTC,CSAAGVAGRGGQETQYF
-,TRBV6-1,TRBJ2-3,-,TGTGCCAGCAGCAGGGATGGGCTAGCGACAGATACGCAGTATTTT,CASSRDGLATDTQYF
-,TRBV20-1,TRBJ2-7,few,TGCAGTGCTGGCCCCAGGGGCGCTGGACCAGACGAGCAGTACTTC,CSAGPRGAGPDEQYF
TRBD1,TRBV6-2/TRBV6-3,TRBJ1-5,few,TGTGCCAGCAAGGGGGCTTGGCAGCCCCAGCATTTT,CASKGAWQPQHF
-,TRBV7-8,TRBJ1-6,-,TGTGCCAGCAGTTTAGGAGCCTATAATTCACCCCTCCACTTT,CASSLGAYNSPLHF
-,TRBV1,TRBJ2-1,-,TGCACCAGCAGCCGATGGGACTATCAAAGGGGGTTCTTC,CTSSRWDYQRGFF
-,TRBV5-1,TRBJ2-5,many,TGCGCCAGCAGCTTCAGTGAGACCCAGTACTTC,CASSFSETQYF
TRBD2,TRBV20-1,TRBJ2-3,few,TGCAGTGCTACGGCGGGAGGCCGAAATGCAGATACGCAGTATTTT,CSATAGGRNADTQYF
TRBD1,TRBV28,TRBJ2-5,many,TGTGCCAGCAGTTTGTCTGACAGGGGTAAGACCCAGTACTTC,CASSLSDRGKTQYF
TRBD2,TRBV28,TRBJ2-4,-,TGTGCCAGTCGGGGAGGGGACGAAGGCAAAAACATTCAGTACTTC,CASRGGDEGKNIQYF
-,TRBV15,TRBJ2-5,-,TGTGCCACCAGCAGAGAAACGGGGGAGGAGACCCAGTACTTC,CATSRETGEETQYF
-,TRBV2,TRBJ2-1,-,TGTGCCAGCAATTTACGCGGGGAGGATGAGCAGTTCTTC,CASNLRGEDEQFF
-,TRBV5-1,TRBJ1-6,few,TGCGCCAGCAGCTTGGAAGGGGAGTCCAGTTCACCCCTCCACTTT,CASSLEGESSSPLHF
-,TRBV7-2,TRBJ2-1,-,TGTGCCAGCAGCACTGCCGGGACCCCCCGCAATGAGCAGTTCTTC,CASSTAGTPRNEQFF
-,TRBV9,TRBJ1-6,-,TGTGCCAGCAGCGTAGGGTCGGGGGGGCAATCACCCCTCCACTTT,CASSVGSGGQSPLHF
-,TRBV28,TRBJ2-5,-,TGTGCCAGCGGGGGGAAAGAGACCCAGTACTTC,CASGGKETQYF
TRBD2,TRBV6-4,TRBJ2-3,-,TGTGCCAGCAGTGCCACCGGGACTAGCGGCACAGATACGCAGTATTTT,CASSATGTSGTDTQYF